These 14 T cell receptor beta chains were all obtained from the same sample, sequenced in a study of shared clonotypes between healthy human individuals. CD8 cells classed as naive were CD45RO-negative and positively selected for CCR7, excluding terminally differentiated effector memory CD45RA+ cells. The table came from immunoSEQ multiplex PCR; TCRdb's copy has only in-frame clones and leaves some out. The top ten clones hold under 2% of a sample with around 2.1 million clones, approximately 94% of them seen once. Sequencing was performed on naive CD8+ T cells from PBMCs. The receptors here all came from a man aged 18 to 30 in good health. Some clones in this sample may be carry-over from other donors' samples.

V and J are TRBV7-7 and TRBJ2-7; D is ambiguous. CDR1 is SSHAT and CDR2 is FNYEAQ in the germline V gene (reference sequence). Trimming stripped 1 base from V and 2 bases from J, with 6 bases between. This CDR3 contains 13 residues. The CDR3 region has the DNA TGTGCCAGCAGCTTAGACTCCACCTACGAGCAGTACTTC. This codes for CASSLDSTYEQYF.

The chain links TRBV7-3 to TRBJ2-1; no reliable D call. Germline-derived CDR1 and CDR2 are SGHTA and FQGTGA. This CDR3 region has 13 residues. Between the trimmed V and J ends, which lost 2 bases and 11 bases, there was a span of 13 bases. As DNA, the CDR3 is TGTGCCAGCAGCTTAGAGAGACCCTTTCAGCAGTTCTTC. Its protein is CASSLERPFQQFF. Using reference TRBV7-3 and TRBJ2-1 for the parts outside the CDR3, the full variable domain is GAGVSQTPSNKVTEKGKYVELRCDPISGHTALYWYRQSLGQGPEFLIYFQGTGAADDSGLPNDRFFAVRPEGSVSTLKIQRTERGDSAVYLCASSLERPFQQFFGPGTRLTVL.

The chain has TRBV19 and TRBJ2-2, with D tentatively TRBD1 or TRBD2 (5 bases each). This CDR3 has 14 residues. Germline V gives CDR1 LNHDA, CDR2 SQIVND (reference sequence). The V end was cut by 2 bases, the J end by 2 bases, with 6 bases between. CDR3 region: CASSIWDNTGELFF. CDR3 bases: TGTGCCAGTAGTATATGGGACAACACCGGGGAGCTGTTTTTT.

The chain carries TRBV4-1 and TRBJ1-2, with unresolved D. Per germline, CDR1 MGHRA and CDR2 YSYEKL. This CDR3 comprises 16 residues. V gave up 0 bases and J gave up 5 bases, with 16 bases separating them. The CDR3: CASSQDHGSSGYGYTF. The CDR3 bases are TGCGCCAGCAGCCAAGATCACGGCAGCAGTGGATATGGCTACACCTTC.

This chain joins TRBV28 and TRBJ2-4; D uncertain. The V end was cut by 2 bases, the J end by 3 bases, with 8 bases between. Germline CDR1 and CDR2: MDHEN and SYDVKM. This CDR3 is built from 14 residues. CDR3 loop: CASSLRASKNIQYF. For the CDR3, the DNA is TGTGCCAGCAGTTTAAGGGCGAGCAAAAACATTCAGTACTTC.

The CDR3 sequence: CASSPGPSSYNEQFF. CDR3 nucleotide sequence: TGTGCCAGCAGCCCTGGCCCGAGCTCCTACAATGAGCAGTTCTTC. The chain recombines TRBV9 with TRBJ2-1; no reliable D call. This CDR3 spans 15 amino acids. V was trimmed by 4 bases and J by 0 bases, leaving 11 bases between them. Germline V gene lookup returns CDR1 SGDLS and CDR2 YYNGEE.

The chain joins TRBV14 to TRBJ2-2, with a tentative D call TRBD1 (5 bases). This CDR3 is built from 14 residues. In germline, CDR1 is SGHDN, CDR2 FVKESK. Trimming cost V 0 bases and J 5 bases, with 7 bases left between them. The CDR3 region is CASSQDAGTGELFF. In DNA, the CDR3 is TGTGCCAGCAGCCAAGATGCAGGGACCGGGGAGCTGTTTTTT.

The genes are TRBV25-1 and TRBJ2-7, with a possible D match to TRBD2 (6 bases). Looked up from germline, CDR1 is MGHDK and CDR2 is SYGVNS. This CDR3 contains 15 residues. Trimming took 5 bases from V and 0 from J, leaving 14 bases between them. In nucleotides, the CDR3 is TGTGCCAGCAGTACGGGACTCCTAAGCTCCTACGAGCAGTACTTC. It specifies CASSTGLLSSYEQYF.

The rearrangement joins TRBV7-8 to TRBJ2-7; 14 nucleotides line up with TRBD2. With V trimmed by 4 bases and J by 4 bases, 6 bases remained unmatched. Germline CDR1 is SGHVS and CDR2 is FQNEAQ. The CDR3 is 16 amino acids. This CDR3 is CASSSARLAGGYEQYF. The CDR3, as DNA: TGTGCCAGCAGCTCCGCCCGACTAGCGGGAGGGTACGAGCAGTACTTC. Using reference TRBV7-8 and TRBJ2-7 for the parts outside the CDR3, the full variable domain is GAGVSQSPRYKVAKRGQDVALRCDPISGHVSLFWYQQALGQGPEFLTYFQNEAQLDKSGLPSDRFFAERPEGSVSTLKIQRTQQEDSAVYLCASSSARLAGGYEQYFGPGTRLTVT.

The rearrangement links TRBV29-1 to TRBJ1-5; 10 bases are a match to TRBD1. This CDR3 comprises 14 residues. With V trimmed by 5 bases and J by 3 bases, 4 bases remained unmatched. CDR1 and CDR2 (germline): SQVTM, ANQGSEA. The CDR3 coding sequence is TGCAGCGTTCGGGACAGGGGATACAATCAGCCCCAGCATTTT. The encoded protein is CSVRDRGYNQPQHF.

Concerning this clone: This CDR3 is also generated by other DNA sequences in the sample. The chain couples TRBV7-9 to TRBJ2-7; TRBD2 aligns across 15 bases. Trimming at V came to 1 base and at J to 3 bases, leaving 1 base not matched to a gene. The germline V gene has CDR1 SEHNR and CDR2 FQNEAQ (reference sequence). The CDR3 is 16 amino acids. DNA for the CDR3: TGTGCCAGCAGCTTAGGGACTAGCGGGAGGGTCTACGAGCAGTACTTC. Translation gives CASSLGTSGRVYEQYF.

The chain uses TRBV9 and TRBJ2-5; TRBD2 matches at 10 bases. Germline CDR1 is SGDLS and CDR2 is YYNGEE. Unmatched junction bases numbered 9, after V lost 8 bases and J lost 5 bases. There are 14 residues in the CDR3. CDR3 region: CASSPSGRVETQYF. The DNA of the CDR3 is TGTGCCAGTTCCCCCAGCGGGAGGGTCGAGACCCAGTACTTC.

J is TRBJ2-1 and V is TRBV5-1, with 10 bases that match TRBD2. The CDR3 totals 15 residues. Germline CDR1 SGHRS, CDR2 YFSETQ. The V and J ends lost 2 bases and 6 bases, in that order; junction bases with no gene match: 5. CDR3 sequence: CASSLLAGLRNEQFF. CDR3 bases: TGCGCCAGCAGCTTACTAGCGGGACTTCGCAATGAGCAGTTCTTC.

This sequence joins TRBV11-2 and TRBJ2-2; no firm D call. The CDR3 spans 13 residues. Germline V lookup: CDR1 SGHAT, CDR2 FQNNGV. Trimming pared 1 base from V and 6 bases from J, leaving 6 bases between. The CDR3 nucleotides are TGTGCCAGCAGCTTAGTGGTTTCCGGGGAGCTGTTTTTT. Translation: CASSLVVSGELFF.